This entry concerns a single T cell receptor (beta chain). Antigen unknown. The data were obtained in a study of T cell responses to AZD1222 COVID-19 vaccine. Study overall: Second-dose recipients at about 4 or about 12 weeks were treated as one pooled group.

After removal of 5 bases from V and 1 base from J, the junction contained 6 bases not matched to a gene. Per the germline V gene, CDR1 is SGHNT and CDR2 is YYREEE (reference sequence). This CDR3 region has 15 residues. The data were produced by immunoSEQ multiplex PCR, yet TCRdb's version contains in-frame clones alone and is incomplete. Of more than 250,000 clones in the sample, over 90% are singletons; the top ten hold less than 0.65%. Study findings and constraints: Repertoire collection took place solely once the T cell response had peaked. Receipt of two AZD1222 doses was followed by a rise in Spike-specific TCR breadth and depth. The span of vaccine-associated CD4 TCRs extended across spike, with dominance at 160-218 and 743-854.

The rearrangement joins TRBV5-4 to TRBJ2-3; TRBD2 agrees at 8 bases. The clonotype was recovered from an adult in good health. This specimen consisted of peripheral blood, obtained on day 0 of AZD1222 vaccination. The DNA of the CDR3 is TGTGCCAGCAGTCCCGGGGGGGCCGGCACAGATACGCAGTATTTT. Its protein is CASSPGGAGTDTQYF.